This record covers a single T cell receptor (beta chain). Antigen specificity is unknown. This record comes from a study of Tregs in tolerant kidney transplant recipients. Overall study results and limits: For some patients, primers changed over time, blocking nucleotide-level comparison.

Mixed chimerism was transient after nonmyeloablative marrow transplants from related graft donors. The table came from immunoSEQ multiplex PCR; TCRdb's copy has only in-frame clones and leaves some out. The sample contains tens of thousands of clones, roughly nine tenths of which appear only once. Germline-derived CDR1 and CDR2 are MNHEY and SVGAGI. The length of the CDR3 is 16 residues. Unmatched junction bases numbered 3, after V lost 0 bases and J lost 2 bases. Specimen: CD4+ T cells from blood (PBMCs), collected 24 months after the transplant. The source of this sequence is a human patient who received a combined kidney and bone marrow transplant. A share of the T cells may be of graft donor origin. The chain has TRBV6-5 and TRBJ2-3; 9 positions match TRBD2. The CDR3 is CASSYSAGGFTDTQYF. As DNA, the CDR3 is TGTGCCAGCAGTTACTCGGCGGGAGGGTTCACAGATACGCAGTATTTT.